The clone carrying this T cell receptor beta chain was detected only once. Germline V gene data show CDR1 as SGHAT and CDR2 as FQDESV (reference sequence). This CDR3 has 14 amino acids. V gave up 4 bases and J gave up 9 bases; unmatched junction bases: 6. First-strand cDNA relied on TRAV- and TRBV-specific primers spanning alpha and beta chains. Using a constant-region primer together with a V-primer adapter, TCRs were subjected to 15 to 20 PCR cycles of amplification. TCRdb re-called the reads through MiXCR, storing one row per CDR3 protein. The sample holds approximately 90,000 distinct CDR3 sequences, under 10% seen once. This entry belongs to a study of low-dose radiotherapy and immunotherapy resistance in tumors. The wider study: With fractions of 0.5 Gy given every 2 weeks, Cohort 1 accumulated a total of 6.5 Gy. Patients received 300 mg of oral aspirin each day across four cycles, commencing on cycle 1 day 1.

Time point in this sample: before trial treatment. The donors, trial participants, received nivolumab, ipilimumab, aspirin, low-dose cyclophosphamide and low-dose radiotherapy. Patients with advanced, tumor-infiltrating lymphocyte-negative solid tumors were eligible. Sample: PBMCs, taken before treatment. The V call is TRBV11-1, the J call TRBJ2-1; 10 bases are shared with TRBD2. The clonotype was recovered from a male donor with prostate cancer. The chain's CDR3 is CASSSTSGWGEQFF. The DNA of the CDR3 is TGTGCCAGCAGCTCGACTAGCGGGTGGGGTGAGCAGTTCTTC.